This TCR beta chain was identified in a study of T cells in Graves' hyperthyroidism and ophthalmopathy. The wider study: Pretreatment peripheral blood was obtained at initial diagnosis.

Diagnoses rested on clinical symptoms, serum thyroxine and TRAb, thyroid ultrasound and orbital computed tomography. Turning to this clonotype: The antigen is not known. One end of the junction does not line up with germline, which may come from a read error.

Amplified TCR beta CDR3 regions derived from RNA transcripts. A set of HTBI primers served as the primers for a first-round RT-PCR of the TCR CDR3. MiXCR, run by TCRdb on the multiplex PCR reads, gives a single entry per CDR3 protein. The table shows hundreds of thousands of distinct CDR3 sequences, with over 35% occurring only once. Whole-study findings and limits: Most clonotypes expanded in thyroid above 0.001 were likewise present in blood.

The CDR3 sequence is 15 residues long. Per the germline V gene, CDR1 is SGHAT and CDR2 is FQNNGV. The rearrangement links TRBV11-2 to TRBJ2-6; D gene ambiguous. Source material: blood. The TCR was taken from a man between 18 and 29 years old with Graves' hyperthyroidism. CDR3: CASSPDFSEANVLTF. As DNA, the CDR3 is TGTGCCAGCAGCCCAGACTTCTCTGAGGCCAACGTCCTGACTTTC.